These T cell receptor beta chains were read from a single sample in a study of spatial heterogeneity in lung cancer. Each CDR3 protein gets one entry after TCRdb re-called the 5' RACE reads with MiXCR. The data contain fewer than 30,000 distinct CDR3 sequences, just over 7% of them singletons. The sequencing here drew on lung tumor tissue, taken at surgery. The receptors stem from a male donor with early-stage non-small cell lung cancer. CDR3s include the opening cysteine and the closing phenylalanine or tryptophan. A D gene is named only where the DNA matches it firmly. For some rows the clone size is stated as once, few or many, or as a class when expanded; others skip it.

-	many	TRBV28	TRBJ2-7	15	TGTGCCAGCAGTTACACCAGCCGGATCTCCTACGAGCAGTACTTC	CASSYTSRISYEQYF
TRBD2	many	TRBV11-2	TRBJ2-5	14	TGTGCCAGCAGCTTAGGACTAGCCCAAGAGACCCAGTACTTC	CASSLGLAQETQYF
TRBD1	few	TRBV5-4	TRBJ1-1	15	TGTGCCAGCAGCACAGGGGGCTGGGAGAACACTGAAGCTTTCTTT	CASSTGGWENTEAFF
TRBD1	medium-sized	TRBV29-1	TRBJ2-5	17	TGCAGCGTTGAAGATCGACAGGGTTGGGAGAACCAAGAGACCCAGTACTTC	CSVEDRQGWENQETQYF
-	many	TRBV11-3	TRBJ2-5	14	TGTGCCAGCAGCTTGGGATCGGGGGCAGAGACCCAGTACTTC	CASSLGSGAETQYF
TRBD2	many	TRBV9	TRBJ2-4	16	TGTGCCAGCAGCGTCCTAGCGGGGGAGGCCAAAAACATTCAGTACTTC	CASSVLAGEAKNIQYF
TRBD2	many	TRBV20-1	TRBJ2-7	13	TGCAGTGCTCGGACTAGCGGGGGCTACGAGCAGTACTTC	CSARTSGGYEQYF
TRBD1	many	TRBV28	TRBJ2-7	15	TGTGCCAGCAGTCCCCGGGACAGACCCTTTGAGGTGCAGTACTTC	CASSPRDRPFEVQYF
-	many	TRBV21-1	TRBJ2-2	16	TGTGCCAGCAGCGGCGGACAGGGAATTCAACACGGGGAGCTGTTTTTT	CASSGGQGIQHGELFF
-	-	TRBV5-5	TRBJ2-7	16	TGTGCCAGCGCGTTGGGATCCGGGACTTTAACCTACGAGCAGTACTTC	CASALGSGTLTYEQYF
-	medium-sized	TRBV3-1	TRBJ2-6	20	TGTGCCAGCAGCATACCCCGGACAGACCCCAGATTCTCTGGGGCCAACGTCCTGACTTTC	CASSIPRTDPRFSGANVLTF
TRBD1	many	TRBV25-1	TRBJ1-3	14	TGTGCCAGCAGTTCTATGGGACAGGGAGACACCATATATTTT	CASSSMGQGDTIYF
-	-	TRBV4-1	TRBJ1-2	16	TGCGCCAGCAGCCAAGATAGGCGGGGGGAAATCTATGGCTACACCTTC	CASSQDRRGEIYGYTF
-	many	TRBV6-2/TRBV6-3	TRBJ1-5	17	TGTGCCAGCAGTTTGCTTGGCCTGGACATCGACAATCAGCCCCAGCATTTT	CASSLLGLDIDNQPQHF
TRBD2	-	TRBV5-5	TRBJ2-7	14	TGTGCCAGCAAGGGACTAGCGGCCTCCTACGAGCAGTACTTC	CASKGLAASYEQYF
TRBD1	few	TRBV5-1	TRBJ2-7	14	TGCGCCAGCAGCCCGGGACAGGGGATTTACGAGCAGTACTTC	CASSPGQGIYEQYF
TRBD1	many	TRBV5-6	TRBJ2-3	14	TGTGCCAGCAGCTTTGACAGGGGAAGAGATACGCAGTATTTT	CASSFDRGRDTQYF
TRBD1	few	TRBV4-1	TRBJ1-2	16	TGCGCCAGCAGCCAGGGTGTCCAGGGGGCTAACTATGGCTACACCTTC	CASSQGVQGANYGYTF
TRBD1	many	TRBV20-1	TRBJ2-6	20	TGCAGTGCTACAACGACCACACCGGGACAGGGGAATGCTGGGGCCAACGTCCTGACTTTC	CSATTTTPGQGNAGANVLTF
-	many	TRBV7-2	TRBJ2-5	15	TGTGCCAGCAGCTTAGTGTTAGGCGTCCAAGAGACCCAGTACTTC	CASSLVLGVQETQYF
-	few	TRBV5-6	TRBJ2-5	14	TGTGCCAGCAGCTTGAGGGGGATCGGAGAGACCCAGTACTTC	CASSLRGIGETQYF
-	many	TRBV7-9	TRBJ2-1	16	TGTGCCAGCAGCTTAGTCCCCGGGGGCACCTACAATGAGCAGTTCTTC	CASSLVPGGTYNEQFF
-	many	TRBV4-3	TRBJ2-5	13	TGCGCCAGCAGCCAAGACTCCCAAGAGACCCAGTACTTC	CASSQDSQETQYF
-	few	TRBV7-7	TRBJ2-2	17	TGTGCCAGCAGCTTAGGTGGGGGGACAGCGAACACCGGGGAGCTGTTTTTT	CASSLGGGTANTGELFF
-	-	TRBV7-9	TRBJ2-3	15	TGTGCCAGCAGCTCCCCGGGGCAACCCCCAGATACGCAGTATTTT	CASSSPGQPPDTQYF
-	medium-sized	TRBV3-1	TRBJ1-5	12	TGTGCCAGCAGCCAAGGACGGGGTACCCAGCATTTT	CASSQGRGTQHF
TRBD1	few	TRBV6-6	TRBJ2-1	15	TGTGCCAGCAGACCGACAGGGGACCAACGCAATGAGCAGTTCTTC	CASRPTGDQRNEQFF
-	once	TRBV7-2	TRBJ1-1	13	TGTGCCAGCAGCTTGACGCTACAGGGTATGGCTTTCTTT	CASSLTLQGMAFF
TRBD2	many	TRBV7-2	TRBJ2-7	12	TGTGCCAGCAGCTTAACAGCGGGGCGGCAGTACTTC	CASSLTAGRQYF
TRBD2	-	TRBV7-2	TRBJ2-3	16	TGTGCCAGCAGCCCAAGTTCGGGGGGGTTAACAGATACGCAGTATTTT	CASSPSSGGLTDTQYF
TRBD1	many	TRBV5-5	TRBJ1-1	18	TGTGCCAGCAGTTTCTTTCCCGGGACAGGGCTGGAGAACACTGAAGCTTTCTTT	CASSFFPGTGLENTEAFF
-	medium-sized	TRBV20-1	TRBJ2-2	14	TGCAGTGCCGTGGGACCCTTGAACACCGGGGAGCTGTTTTTT	CSAVGPLNTGELFF
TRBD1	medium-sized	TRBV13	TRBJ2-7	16	TGTGCCAGCAGCCCGTCGGGACAGGCATCCAAGAATGAGCAGTACTTC	CASSPSGQASKNEQYF
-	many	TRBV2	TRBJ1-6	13	TGTGCCGGATGTCTCGGGGGTAATTCACCCCTCCACTTT	CAGCLGGNSPLHF
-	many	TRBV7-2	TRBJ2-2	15	TGTGCCAGCAGCTTACAGGGGTTAAACTCCGGGGAGCTGTTTTTT	CASSLQGLNSGELFF
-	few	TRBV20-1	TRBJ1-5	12	TGCAGTGCTAGATCTAGCAATCAGCCCCAGCATTTT	CSARSSNQPQHF
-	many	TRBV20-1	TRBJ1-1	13	TGCAGTGCTAGAGATGGTTCGTGGACCGAAGCTTTCTTT	CSARDGSWTEAFF
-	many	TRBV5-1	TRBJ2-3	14	TGCGCCAGCAGCTTGGGGGGCTTCACAGATACGCAGTATTTT	CASSLGGFTDTQYF
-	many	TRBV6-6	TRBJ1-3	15	TGTGCCAGCAGTTACTCAACAGGGATTGGAAACACCATATATTTT	CASSYSTGIGNTIYF
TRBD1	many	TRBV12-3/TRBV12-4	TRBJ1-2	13	TGTGCCAGCAGCCGACAGGGTTTCCATGGCTACACCTTC	CASSRQGFHGYTF
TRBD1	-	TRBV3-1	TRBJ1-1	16	TGTGCCAGCAGCCAAGGTCCGACAGGGACGGCAACTGAAGCTTTCTTT	CASSQGPTGTATEAFF